The text below deals with one T cell receptor beta chain. Using immunoSEQ multiplex PCR, the repertoire was profiled, and TCRdb retains in-frame clones only, with some absent. This sample has 110,000 to 150,000 clones, with 65% to 90% found just once. The sample comes from a study of blood T cell repertoires in COVID-19. Germline-derived CDR1 and CDR2 are KGHDR and SFDVKD. With 3 bases removed from V and 4 bases from J, the gap between germline ends came to 19 bases. The CDR3 totals 17 residues. The sample taken for sequencing was peripheral blood. The chain has TRBV24-1 and TRBJ2-3; D is uncertain. This receptor was obtained from a man aged 50 to 60 with acute or convalescent COVID-19. CDR3 in amino acids: CATSDGSGTGRSDTQYF. In DNA form, the CDR3 reads TGTGCCACCAGTGATGGGTCCGGTACCGGCAGGTCAGATACGCAGTATTTT.